A selection of T cell receptor beta chains follows, all from one sample in a study of blood T cell repertoires in COVID-19. This table comes from immunoSEQ multiplex PCR, and its TCRdb copy is limited to in-frame clones, with some not included. The data show about 210,000 clones, around three quarters seen once. The material sequenced was peripheral blood. All receptors come from a woman aged 70-85 years with acute or convalescent COVID-19. The CDR3 runs from the conserved cysteine through the conserved F or W. Not every row has a clone size; where given, it reads once, few, many or a size class.

CDR3,length,V,size
CASTPGQVNTEAFF,14,TRBV6-6,few
CASSGGGEARRADTQYF,17,TRBV6-1,-
CASSYQTDTQYF,12,TRBV7-2,-
CASSQEVGRGGNTEAFF,17,TRBV4-2,-
CASIAGVREKLFF,13,TRBV2,-
CASSQKQGAEAFF,13,TRBV14,-
CASSQTVNYGYTF,13,TRBV3-1/TRBV3-2,few
CASSLGRDFQFF,12,TRBV13,once
CASKLSGAAYEQYF,14,TRBV2,-
CASSPPGAYEQFF,13,TRBV18,-
CASSQEVSAGGMADTQYF,18,TRBV4-3,once
CASSASGQVLTGELFF,16,TRBV6-1,-
CASSQDVAETAGGRTDTQYF,20,TRBV4-2,-
CASSLALGELFF,12,TRBV7-2,many
CASSLRDRGVATNEKLFF,18,TRBV18,-
CASDRNSNQPQHF,13,TRBV6-5,-
CASSSRTGSHEQYF,14,TRBV5-8,-
CASTWTGEGYGYTF,14,TRBV19,-
CASSQGTGVSYEQYF,15,TRBV4-1,-
CASSLVAVVGNEQFF,15,TRBV5-1,few
CAWSVGSNTEAFF,13,TRBV30,-
CASSFRGVWGQGVSYNEQFF,20,TRBV27,-
CASSPAVGTGGEKLFF,16,TRBV18,-
CASSLTEQGPQHF,13,TRBV7-2,-
CAWSVPTQATDTQYF,15,TRBV30,-
CASSPLRATDTQYF,14,TRBV5-6,once
CASSPSGTSTDTQYF,15,TRBV7-3,-
CATSRAEQGEQFF,13,TRBV15,-
CASSWRDPGELFF,13,TRBV7-2,-
CSVRVNSGSYNEQFF,15,TRBV29-1,-
CASSLNTAYFF,11,TRBV6-2/TRBV6-3,few
CASSMGQLNTEAFF,14,TRBV5-1,many
CASSQEPLAGAITDTQYF,18,TRBV3-1/TRBV3-2,-
CAITPRGSGNYGYTF,15,TRBV10-3,few
CATSGRGGLSDTQYF,15,TRBV24-1,-
CASSVVQADTGELFF,15,TRBV9,-
CASRQDFYGYTF,12,TRBV6-5,few
CASSLRSGKEQFF,13,TRBV3-1/TRBV3-2,-
CASSPVGQGGSGANVLTF,18,TRBV18,-
CASSGGQGRNQPQHF,15,TRBV2,-
CASSYRRASQETQYF,15,TRBV6-2/TRBV6-3,once
CASSLQRGADTQYF,14,TRBV10-1,-
CASSQGRAGNTIYF,14,TRBV3-1/TRBV3-2,-
CASSLEGRETQYF,13,TRBV27,-
CASSVARADTQYF,13,TRBV9,-
CSARAGSGYTF,11,TRBV20-1,-
CASSPAGGREQYF,13,TRBV2,few
CASSTSGAKWETQYF,15,TRBV7-2,-
CASGRGGGNYEQYF,14,TRBV25-1,-
CASSPLDRGRNTEAFF,16,TRBV18,-
CAWSVGSGGGNEQFF,15,TRBV30,-
CASSEARKGGYGYTF,15,TRBV6-1,-
CASSLQKNTEAFF,13,TRBV5-1,once
CASSSERGTRETQYF,15,TRBV7-2,-
CASRDPRGRDYGYTF,15,TRBV6-5,many
CASSFISGGAPGELFF,16,TRBV11-2,-
CATSRDSDTQYF,12,TRBV15,many
CASSEVGQPSGEQYF,15,TRBV2,many
CSVGHEKEKLFF,12,TRBV29-1,-